One TCR beta chain is described in this entry. The target antigen is unknown. Profiled with immunoSEQ multiplex PCR; TCRdb holds only in-frame clones, not every one. The data contain approximately 150,000 clones, 93% of them singletons. Germline assignment: CDR1 LGHDT and CDR2 YNNKEL (reference sequence). The germline V and J ends were trimmed by 0 bases and 6 bases, with 12 bases remaining between them. The CDR3 is made up of 15 amino acids. This sample was taken from a study of T cell responses to AZD1222 COVID-19 vaccine. Study observations and caveats: Reports indicate that nearly half of spike-specific TCRs are directed at unmutated variant regions.

This chain connects TRBV3-1 (or the pseudogene TRBV3-2) to TRBJ1-5; D gene ambiguous. Here the sequenced sample was peripheral blood, taken on day 0 of AZD1222 vaccination. The sequence derives from an adult in good health. CDR3 sequence reads: CASSQDVTTTQPQHF. Here the CDR3 DNA reads TGTGCCAGCAGCCAAGATGTGACCACGACTCAGCCCCAGCATTTT.